This T cell receptor (beta chain) was sequenced during a study of T cells in Graves' hyperthyroidism and ophthalmopathy. Findings and caveats of the study: In blood, most of the thyroid clonotypes expanded above 0.001 were also present.

TCR beta CDR3 regions were amplified from RNA transcripts. Primed by the HTBI set, a first-round RT-PCR was run on the TCR CDR3. TCRdb itself ran the multiplex PCR reads through MiXCR, one entry per CDR3 protein. The repertoire holds approximately 100,000 distinct CDR3 sequences, roughly 50% seen once, with under 30% in the top ten. This clonotype was seen repeatedly, ten times or more. The antigen remains undetermined. CDR3 length equals 14 residues. Trimming cost V 1 base and J 2 bases, with 10 bases left between them. CDR1 is SGHRS, CDR2 YFSETQ, per germline. Disease duration under 2 months; hyperthyroidism patients were aged 18 to 65.

The sequence was obtained from a man in his forties with Graves' hyperthyroidism. The chain couples TRBV5-1 to TRBJ2-7; maybe TRBD2 (5 bases). The specimen was blood. The CDR3 reads CASSLFEGTYEQYF. The CDR3 region has the DNA TGCGCCAGCAGCTTGTTCGAGGGTACCTACGAGCAGTACTTC.